The rows below give T cell receptor beta chains drawn from one sample of a study of regulatory T cells in long-lasting Graves disease. TCRdb processed the multiplex PCR reads anew with MiXCR; each CDR3 protein has one entry. The sample holds under 250,000 distinct CDR3 sequences, approximately 18% seen once. This sample also appeared in a second study, on T cells in Graves' hyperthyroidism and ophthalmopathy.

Sequenced here: peripheral blood mononuclear cells (PBMCs), sampled at new diagnosis, from a patient treated with antithyroid drugs. These receptors were collected from a woman aged 30 to 39 with Graves disease. Each CDR3 is given with its conserved first and last residue. Each record gives: V gene, clone size, CDR3 length, D gene, J gene, CDR3 protein, CDR3 DNA. The D gene is left open where the match is weak. Expanded clones are given a class, and other clones once, few, many or no size at all.

TRBV6-2/TRBV6-3	few	11	NA	TRBJ2-1	CASSEWRGEFF	TGTGCCAGCAGTGAGTGGCGAGGGGAGTTCTTC
TRBV13	NA	16	TRBD1	TRBJ2-1	CASSRGTGVSYNEQFF	TGTGCCAGCAGCCGAGGGACAGGGGTTTCCTACAATGAGCAGTTCTTC
TRBV4-1	NA	15	NA	TRBJ2-2	CASSQEPQLAGELFF	TGCGCCAGCAGCCAAGAACCGCAACTCGCCGGGGAGCTGTTTTTT
TRBV12-3/TRBV12-4	many	13	NA	TRBJ1-6	CASSLGYNSPLHF	TGTGCCAGCAGCCTCGGGTATAATTCACCCCTCCACTTT
TRBV24-1	many	14	NA	TRBJ1-1	CATSDYNRPSGAFF	TGTGCCACCAGTGACTATAACAGACCCAGTGGGGCTTTCTTT
TRBV18	many	18	TRBD1	TRBJ2-3	CASSTRGRRGQDTDTQYF	TGTGCCAGCTCCACTCGGGGGAGACGGGGACAGGACACAGATACGCAGTATTTT
TRBV2	NA	14	TRBD1	TRBJ2-5	CASIRYRGEETQYF	TGTGCCAGCATCAGATACAGGGGGGAAGAGACCCAGTACTTC
TRBV4-1	NA	17	TRBD2	TRBJ2-3	CASSQSGTRTFPDTQYF	TGCGCCAGCAGCCAAAGCGGGACTAGAACCTTCCCAGATACGCAGTATTTT
TRBV30	many	14	NA	TRBJ1-1	CAWSVLDGYTEAFF	TGTGCCTGGAGTGTACTTGATGGGTACACTGAAGCTTTCTTT
TRBV30	many	11	NA	TRBJ2-3	CAWSVGDTQYF	TGTGCCTGGAGTGTAGGCGATACGCAGTATTTT
TRBV20-1	many	14	TRBD2	TRBJ2-1	CSASRAGGPNEQFF	TGCAGTGCTTCCCGAGCGGGGGGGCCCAATGAGCAGTTCTTC
TRBV20-1	many	16	TRBD1	TRBJ2-1	CSARDFRQGVNNEQFF	TGCAGTGCTAGAGATTTTCGGCAGGGGGTGAACAATGAGCAGTTCTTC
TRBV18	many	14	TRBD1	TRBJ1-5	CASSPTGMGQPQHF	TGTGCCAGCTCCCCGACAGGGATGGGTCAGCCCCAGCATTTT
TRBV19	many	14	NA	TRBJ1-1	CASSDTGWGTEAFF	TGTGCCAGTAGTGATACAGGGTGGGGGACTGAAGCTTTCTTT
TRBV30	many	14	NA	TRBJ1-2	CAWIGAGKIGGYTF	TGTGCCTGGATAGGGGCCGGGAAAATCGGTGGCTACACCTTC
TRBV27	many	17	TRBD1	TRBJ2-1	CASSPLNGQGARNEQFF	TGTGCCAGCAGTCCACTTAACGGGCAGGGGGCGCGAAATGAGCAGTTCTTC
TRBV30	NA	15	NA	TRBJ1-1	CAWSPTRWGGTEAFF	TGTGCCTGGAGTCCCACGAGATGGGGGGGCACTGAAGCTTTCTTT
TRBV6-5	many	14	NA	TRBJ1-3	CASSYILGGNTIYF	TGTGCCAGCAGTTACATTCTCGGGGGAAACACCATATATTTT
TRBV20-1	many	13	NA	TRBJ1-3	CSASPVAGNTIYF	TGCAGTGCTAGCCCTGTGGCCGGAAACACCATATATTTT
TRBV7-9	many	16	TRBD1	TRBJ2-2	CASSLLGTANTGELFF	TGTGCCAGCAGCTTACTCGGGACAGCGAACACCGGGGAGCTGTTTTTT
TRBV25-1	many	15	NA	TRBJ2-1	CASSGSGGAYNEQFF	TGTGCCAGCAGTGGCTCTGGCGGGGCCTACAATGAGCAGTTCTTC
TRBV20-1	NA	14	NA	TRBJ2-1	CSAMRAVSYNEQFF	TGCAGTGCCATGCGGGCGGTTTCCTACAATGAGCAGTTCTTC
TRBV12-3/TRBV12-4	many	15	TRBD2	TRBJ2-7	CASSFWAGGSYEQYF	TGTGCCAGCAGTTTCTGGGCGGGAGGCTCCTACGAGCAGTACTTC
TRBV3-1	NA	14	NA	TRBJ2-7	CASSQDPQGYEQYF	TGTGCCAGCAGCCAAGACCCTCAGGGCTACGAGCAGTACTTC
TRBV29-1	many	13	TRBD1	TRBJ1-2	CSVRRQGASGYTF	TGCAGCGTCAGAAGACAGGGGGCCTCTGGCTACACCTTC
TRBV7-9	many	14	NA	TRBJ1-1	CASSHDTGNTEAFF	TGTGCCAGCAGCCATGATACAGGAAACACTGAAGCTTTCTTT
TRBV2	NA	14	NA	TRBJ2-7	CASSMLAGSYEQYF	TGTGCCAGTAGCATGCTGGCAGGGTCCTACGAGCAGTACTTC
TRBV10-3	many	15	NA	TRBJ2-7	CAIRLTSASAYEQYF	TGTGCCATCAGACTGACTAGTGCGTCCGCCTACGAGCAGTACTTC
TRBV7-2	NA	14	NA	TRBJ1-4	CASSADSSTEKLFF	TGTGCCAGCAGCGCGGACAGCTCCACTGAAAAACTGTTTTTT
TRBV5-4	NA	13	NA	TRBJ1-2	CASSPPDRTGYTF	TGTGCCAGCAGCCCGCCGGACCGGACGGGCTACACCTTC
TRBV20-1	many	14	NA	TRBJ1-2	CSAREAGRGYGYTF	TGCAGTGCTAGAGAAGCAGGGAGAGGCTATGGCTACACCTTC
TRBV18	many	11	NA	TRBJ1-1	CASSPGPSSLF	TGTGCCAGCTCACCAGGGCCTTCGAGCCTCTTT
TRBV18	many	16	NA	TRBJ1-2	CASSPIRTAMDYGYTF	TGTGCCAGCTCACCAATCAGGACGGCAATGGACTATGGCTACACCTTC
TRBV6-5	many	14	NA	TRBJ1-2	CASSFRTVREGYTF	TGTGCCAGCAGTTTTCGGACAGTTCGGGAAGGCTACACCTTC
TRBV20-1	many	12	NA	TRBJ1-2	CSASIANYGYTF	TGCAGTGCATCAATAGCTAACTATGGCTACACCTTC
TRBV30	many	14	NA	TRBJ1-5	CAWSLRQGYQPQHF	TGTGCCTGGAGTCTTCGGCAGGGGTATCAGCCCCAGCATTTT
TRBV10-2	many	12	NA	TRBJ1-1	CASLRQNTEAFF	TGCGCCAGCCTCCGACAGAACACTGAAGCTTTCTTT
TRBV28	many	17	NA	TRBJ2-6	CASSPGLKFSGANVLTF	TGTGCCAGCAGTCCGGGACTGAAATTCTCTGGGGCCAACGTCCTGACTTTC
TRBV12-3/TRBV12-4	few	15	NA	TRBJ2-7	CASSLRRKLSYEQYF	TGTGCCAGCAGTTTAAGGAGGAAGCTATCCTACGAGCAGTACTTC
TRBV19	few	16	NA	TRBJ1-1	CASSIEEGSGALGAFF	TGTGCCAGTAGTATAGAAGAGGGGAGCGGAGCCCTTGGGGCTTTCTTT
TRBV7-9	NA	16	TRBD1	TRBJ1-6	CASSKPTGGRNSPLHF	TGTGCCAGCAGCAAGCCGACAGGGGGCAGAAATTCACCCCTCCACTTT
TRBV7-8	many	16	TRBD2	TRBJ2-1	CASSLGRGTSYNEQFF	TGTGCCAGCAGCTTGGGGCGGGGGACCTCCTACAATGAGCAGTTCTTC
TRBV10-2	many	17	TRBD2	TRBJ2-5	CASSPPGSGRAAETQYF	TGCGCCAGCAGTCCTCCGGGGAGCGGGAGGGCCGCGGAGACCCAGTACTTC
TRBV28	many	15	NA	TRBJ2-2	CASSPLGPGTGELFF	TGTGCCAGCAGTCCTCTGGGGCCGGGCACCGGGGAGCTGTTTTTT
TRBV14	few	15	TRBD1	TRBJ2-7	CASSHGTGGFYEQYF	TGTGCCAGCAGCCACGGGACAGGGGGCTTCTACGAGCAGTACTTC
TRBV12-3/TRBV12-4	many	14	TRBD1	TRBJ1-2	CASSRQGAFYGYTF	TGTGCCAGCAGCCGACAGGGAGCCTTCTATGGCTACACCTTC
TRBV30	many	12	NA	TRBJ1-2	CASQDSSYGYTF	TGTGCCTCGCAAGACTCCAGCTATGGCTACACCTTC
TRBV19	many	15	NA	TRBJ1-5	CASSRRDSGFQPQHF	TGTGCCAGTAGCCGGAGAGACAGTGGCTTTCAGCCCCAGCATTTT
TRBV10-3	once	15	NA	TRBJ2-7	CAISEMGDNSYEQYF	TGTGCCATCAGTGAGATGGGGGACAACTCCTACGAGCAGTACTTC
TRBV25-1	many	15	TRBD1	TRBJ1-4	CASSVGQGQGEKLFF	TGTGCCAGCAGTGTGGGACAGGGGCAGGGGGAAAAACTGTTTTTT
TRBV7-9	many	11	NA	TRBJ2-5	CASSFQETQYF	TGTGCCAGCAGCTTCCAAGAGACCCAGTACTTC
TRBV11-2	many	14	NA	TRBJ2-3	CASSATPNTDTQYF	TGTGCCAGCAGCGCCACCCCTAACACAGATACGCAGTATTTT